This T cell receptor beta chain was retrieved from a study of T cells after yellow fever vaccination. Making TCR cDNA involved 5'RACE template switching, which added UMIs and a universal primer site. From the 5' RACE reads, TCRdb called clonotypes with MiXCR, one entry per CDR3 protein. The data contain about 350,000 distinct CDR3 sequences, roughly 8.6% of them singletons. This clonotype turned up a few times. The antigen is unknown. Overall study findings and caveats: The study found a weaker secondary response that peaked faster, day 5 versus 15. The presence of abundant clonotypes contaminating from the bulk population was possible in FACS-sorted repertoires. At around 96% for CD4 and approximately 88% for CD8, most primary-vaccination clones showed up again after the booster.

This TCR came from a man aged 18 to 29 who received the YFV17D yellow fever vaccine. The specimen was PBMCs, collected around 45 days after the first yellow fever vaccination.

CDR3 nucleotides: TGCGCCAGCAGCAGGTGGACTAGCGGGGGGGGAGATACGCAGTATTTT. Its translation: CASSRWTSGGGDTQYF. The chain is built from TRBV5-1 and TRBJ2-3; 15 bases align to TRBD2. The CDR3 covers 16 residues. The germline V gene encodes CDR1 SGHRS and CDR2 YFSETQ. The junction had 5 bases not matched to a gene; V was cut back by 4 bases and J by 5 bases.